Following are 3 T cell receptor beta chains from one sample sequenced in a study of response to subunit inactivated influenza vaccine (dated by TCRdb to the late 2010s). Library preparation used RT-PCR. For sequencing, an Illumina HiSeq 2500 was employed. The public sequencing data were trimmed at Q25 with fastp and processed into clonotypes with MiXCR by TCRdb, which kept only in-frame beta chains. Each record represents a unique CDR3 protein, reported with the most common genes and DNA among its rows. Across this sample there are around 530,000 distinct CDR3 sequences, with 16% seen only once. Jointly, the top ten make up 3% of the sample. The source was CD4+ T cells sorted from PBMCs, collected about 23 months after vaccination. These receptors originate from a man aged 50 to 69 who received an inactivated influenza vaccine. Donor details come from another sample of the same person, matched by shared clones.

This clonotype was observed a few times. This CDR3 is CASSPSSQNTGELFF. The CDR3 DNA reads TGTGCCAGCTCACCATCCAGCCAGAACACCGGGGAGCTGTTTTTT. This chain uses TRBV18 with TRBJ2-2; no reliable D call. The CDR3 has 15 residues. V dropped 2 bases and J dropped 1 base, with 8 bases sitting between them. Germline-derived CDR1 and CDR2 are KGHSH and LQKENI.

This clonotype was detected ten times or more. The chain employs TRBV5-1 and TRBJ2-7, with D possibly matching TRBD2 (6 bases). The CDR3 runs 15 residues. The V end was cut by 4 bases, the J end by 0 bases, with 14 bases between. Germline values: CDR1 SGHRS, CDR2 YFSETQ. The CDR3 protein is CASSKGPGGSYEQYF. For the CDR3, the DNA is TGCGCCAGCAGCAAGGGACCCGGGGGCTCCTACGAGCAGTACTTC. Full variable domain (rest looked up from reference TRBV5-1 and TRBJ2-7): KAGVTQTPRYLIKTRGQQVTLSCSPISGHRSVSWYQQTPGQGLQFLFEYFSETQRNKGNFPGRFSGRQFSNSRSEMNVSTLELGDSALYLCASSKGPGGSYEQYFGPGTRLTVT.

This chain connects TRBV7-3 to TRBJ2-1; 12 nucleotides align to TRBD2. This CDR3 spans 15 amino acids. CDR1 and CDR2 from the germline V gene are SGHTA and FQGTGA. V was pared by 5 bases and J by 2 bases, with 1 base of the junction left unmatched. As DNA, the CDR3 is TGTGCCAGCAGCACTAGCGGGAGGACCTACAATGAGCAGTTCTTC. The encoded protein is CASSTSGRTYNEQFF.